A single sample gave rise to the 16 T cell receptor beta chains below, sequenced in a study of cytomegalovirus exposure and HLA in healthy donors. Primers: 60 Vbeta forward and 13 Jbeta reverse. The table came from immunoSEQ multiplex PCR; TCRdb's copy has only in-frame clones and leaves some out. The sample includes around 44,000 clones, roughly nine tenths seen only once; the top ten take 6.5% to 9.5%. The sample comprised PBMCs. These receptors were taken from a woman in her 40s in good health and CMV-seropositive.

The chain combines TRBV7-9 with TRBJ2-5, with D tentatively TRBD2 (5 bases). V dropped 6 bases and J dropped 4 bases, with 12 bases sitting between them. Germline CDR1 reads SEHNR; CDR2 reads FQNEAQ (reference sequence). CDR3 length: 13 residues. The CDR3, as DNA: TGTGCCAGCAGGGGTAGCGCGGGAGAGACCCAGTACTTC. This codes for CASRGSAGETQYF.

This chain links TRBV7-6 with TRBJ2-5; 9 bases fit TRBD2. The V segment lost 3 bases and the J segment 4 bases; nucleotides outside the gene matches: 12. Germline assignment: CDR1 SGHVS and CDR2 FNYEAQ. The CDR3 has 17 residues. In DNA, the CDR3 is TGTGCCAGCAGCTTCAGGGGGACTAGCTCCGTCAGAGAGACCCAGTACTTC. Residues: CASSFRGTSSVRETQYF.

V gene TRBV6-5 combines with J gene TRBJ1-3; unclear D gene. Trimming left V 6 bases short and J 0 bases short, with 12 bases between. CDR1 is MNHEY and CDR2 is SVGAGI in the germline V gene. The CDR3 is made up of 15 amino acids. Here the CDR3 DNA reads TGTGCCAGCAGCCGAGACGGGAGCTCTGGAAACACCATATATTTT. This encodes CASSRDGSSGNTIYF.

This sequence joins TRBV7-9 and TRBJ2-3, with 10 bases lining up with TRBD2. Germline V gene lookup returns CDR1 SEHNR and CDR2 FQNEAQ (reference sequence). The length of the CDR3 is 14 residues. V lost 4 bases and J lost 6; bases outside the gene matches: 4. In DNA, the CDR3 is TGTGCCAGCAGCTCCGAGCGGGGGGGTGATACGCAGTATTTT. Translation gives CASSSERGGDTQYF.

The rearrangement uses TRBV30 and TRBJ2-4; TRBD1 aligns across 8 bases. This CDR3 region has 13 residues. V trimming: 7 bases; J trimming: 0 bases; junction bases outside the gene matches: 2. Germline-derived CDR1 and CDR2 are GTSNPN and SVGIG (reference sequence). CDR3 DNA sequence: TGTGCCTTGCAGGGGGCAGCCAAAAACATTCAGTACTTC. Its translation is CALQGAAKNIQYF.

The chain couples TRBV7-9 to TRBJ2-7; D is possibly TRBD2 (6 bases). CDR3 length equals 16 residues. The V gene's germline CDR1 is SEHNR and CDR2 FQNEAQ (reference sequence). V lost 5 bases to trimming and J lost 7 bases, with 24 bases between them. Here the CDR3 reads CASSPREPSRRGEQYF. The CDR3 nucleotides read TGTGCCAGCAGCCCCCGTGAACCAAGTAGACGGGGGGAGCAGTACTTC.

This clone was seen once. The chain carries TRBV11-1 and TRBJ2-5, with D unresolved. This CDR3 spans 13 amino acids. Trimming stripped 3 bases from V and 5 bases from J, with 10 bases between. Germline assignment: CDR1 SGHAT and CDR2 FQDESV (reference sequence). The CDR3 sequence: CASSLDLRETQYF. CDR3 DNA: TGTGCCAGCAGCTTGGATCTGAGGGAGACCCAGTACTTC.

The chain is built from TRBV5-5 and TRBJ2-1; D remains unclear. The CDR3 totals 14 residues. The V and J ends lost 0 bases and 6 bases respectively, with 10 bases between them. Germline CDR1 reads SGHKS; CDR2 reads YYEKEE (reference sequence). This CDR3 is CASSLGSQANEQFF. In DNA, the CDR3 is TGTGCCAGCAGCTTGGGGTCCCAGGCCAATGAGCAGTTCTTC.

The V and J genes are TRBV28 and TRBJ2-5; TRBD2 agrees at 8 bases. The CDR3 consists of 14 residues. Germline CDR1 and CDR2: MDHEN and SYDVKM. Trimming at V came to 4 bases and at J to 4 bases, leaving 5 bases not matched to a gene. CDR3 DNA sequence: TGTGCCAGCAGTTCCGGGGGGGCTCGAGAGACCCAGTACTTC. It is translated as CASSSGGARETQYF. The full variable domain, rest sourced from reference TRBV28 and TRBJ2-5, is DVKVTQSSRYLVKRTGEKVFLECVQDMDHENMFWYRQDPGLGLRLIYFSYDVKMKEKGDIPEGYSVSREKKERFSLILESASTNQTSMYLCASSSGGARETQYFGPGTRLLVL.

The CDR3 spells CASSSGTGLDYEQYF. As DNA, the CDR3 is TGTGCCAGCAGCTCCGGGACAGGGTTAGACTACGAGCAGTACTTC. The chain is built from TRBV13 and TRBJ2-7, with TRBD1 matching 9 bases. Trimming at V came to 4 bases and at J to 3 bases, leaving 7 bases not matched to a gene. CDR1 and CDR2 from the germline V gene are PRHDT and FYEKMQ (reference sequence). This CDR3 has 15 amino acids. The full variable domain, completed using reference TRBV13 and TRBJ2-7, is AAGVIQSPRHLIKEKRETATLKCYPIPRHDTVYWYQQGPGQDPQFLISFYEKMQSDKGSIPDRFSAQQFSDYHSELNMSSLELGDSALYFCASSSGTGLDYEQYFGPGTRLTVT.

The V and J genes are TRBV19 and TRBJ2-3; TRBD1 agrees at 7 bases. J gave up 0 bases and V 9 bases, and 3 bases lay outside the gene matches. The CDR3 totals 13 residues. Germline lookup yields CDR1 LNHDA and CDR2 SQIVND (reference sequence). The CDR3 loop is CASRDSSTDTQYF. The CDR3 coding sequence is TGTGCCAGCCGGGACAGCAGCACAGATACGCAGTATTTT.

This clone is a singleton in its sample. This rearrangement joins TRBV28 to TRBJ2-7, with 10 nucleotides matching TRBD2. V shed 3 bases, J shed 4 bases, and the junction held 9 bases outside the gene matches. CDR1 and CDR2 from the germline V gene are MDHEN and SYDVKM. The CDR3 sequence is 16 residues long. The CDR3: CASSLLSGRYRYEQYF. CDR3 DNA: TGTGCCAGCAGTTTGCTTAGCGGGAGGTATAGGTACGAGCAGTACTTC.

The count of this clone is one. CDR3 in amino acids: CASSREGGRTDTQYF. CDR3 coding DNA: TGTGCCAGCAGCCGGGAGGGAGGGAGAACAGATACGCAGTATTTT. The V and J genes are TRBV7-3 and TRBJ2-3; 8 bases match TRBD2. This CDR3 has 15 amino acids. Germline V gene lookup returns CDR1 SGHTA and CDR2 FQGTGA. V lost 5 bases, J lost 3 bases, and 7 bases stayed unmatched.

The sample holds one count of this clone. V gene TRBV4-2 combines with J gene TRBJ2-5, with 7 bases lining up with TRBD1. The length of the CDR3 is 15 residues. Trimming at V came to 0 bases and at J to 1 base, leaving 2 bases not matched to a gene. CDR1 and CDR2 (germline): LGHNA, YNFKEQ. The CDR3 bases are TGTGCCAGCAGCCAAGAAGGGACAGCCCAAGAGACCCAGTACTTC. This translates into CASSQEGTAQETQYF.

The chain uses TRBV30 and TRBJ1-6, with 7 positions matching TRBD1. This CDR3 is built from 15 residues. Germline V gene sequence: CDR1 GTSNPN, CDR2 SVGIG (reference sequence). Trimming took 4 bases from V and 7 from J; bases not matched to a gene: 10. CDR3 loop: CAWTFGTVENSPLHF. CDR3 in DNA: TGTGCCTGGACCTTCGGGACAGTGGAAAATTCACCCCTCCACTTT.

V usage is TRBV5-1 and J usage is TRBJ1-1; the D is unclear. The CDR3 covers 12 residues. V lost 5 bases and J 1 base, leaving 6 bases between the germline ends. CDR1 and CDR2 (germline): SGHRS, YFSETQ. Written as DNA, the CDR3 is TGCGCCAGCAGATCGGGGAACACTGAAGCTTTCTTT. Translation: CASRSGNTEAFF. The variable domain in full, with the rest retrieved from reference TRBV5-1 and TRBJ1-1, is KAGVTQTPRYLIKTRGQQVTLSCSPISGHRSVSWYQQTPGQGLQFLFEYFSETQRNKGNFPGRFSGRQFSNSRSEMNVSTLELGDSALYLCASRSGNTEAFFGQGTRLTVV.